This is a list of T cell receptor beta chains from one sample in a study of cytomegalovirus exposure and HLA in healthy donors. Measured with immunoSEQ multiplex PCR; TCRdb has only the in-frame clones, and not every one. The sample lists approximately 160,000 clones; 68% were seen once. The source material was PBMCs. The source is a woman in her 40s in good health and CMV-seropositive. Each CDR3 is given with its conserved first and last residue. D genes are given only for firm matches. Rows may omit the clone size; those that give it use once, few, many or a size class.

abundance	d_gene	v_gene	j_gene	CDR3aa	CDR3nt
-	TRBD1	TRBV7-8	TRBJ1-1	CANSSGQGWTEAFF	TGTGCCAACAGCTCGGGACAGGGTTGGACTGAAGCTTTCTTT
-	TRBD2	TRBV4-2	TRBJ2-1	CASSQDDSGLGANEQFF	TGTGCCAGCAGCCAAGATGATTCGGGACTAGGCGCCAATGAGCAGTTCTTC
-	TRBD2	TRBV6-5	TRBJ2-7	CASSSGTSGSIYEQYF	TGTGCCAGCAGTTCGGGGACTAGCGGGAGTATCTACGAGCAGTACTTC
-	-	TRBV7-2	TRBJ2-7	CASSLWGDYEQYF	TGTGCCAGCAGCTTATGGGGGGACTACGAGCAGTACTTC
few	TRBD2	TRBV6-5	TRBJ2-1	CASSYSMTSGYNEQFF	TGTGCCAGCAGTTACTCGATGACTAGCGGCTACAATGAGCAGTTCTTC
-	-	TRBV29-1	TRBJ2-1	CSVETRVWYNEQFF	TGCAGCGTTGAAACGCGGGTGTGGTACAATGAGCAGTTCTTC
-	-	TRBV14	TRBJ2-5	CASSQVDDSQETQYF	TGTGCCAGCAGCCAAGTTGACGACAGCCAAGAGACCCAGTACTTC
-	-	TRBV9	TRBJ1-5	CASSEEVGGGPQHF	TGTGCCAGCAGCGAGGAGGTGGGGGGTGGGCCCCAGCATTTT
-	-	TRBV29-1	TRBJ2-5	CSVESGGLRETQYF	TGCAGCGTTGAAAGTGGGGGCCTACGGGAGACCCAGTACTTC
-	TRBD1	TRBV5-6	TRBJ1-1	CASSGEQGAWTEAFF	TGTGCCAGCAGCGGTGAACAGGGGGCATGGACTGAAGCTTTCTTT
-	-	TRBV2	TRBJ2-7	CASSETPEQYF	TGTGCCAGCAGTGAAACTCCCGAGCAGTACTTC
-	TRBD1	TRBV6-4	TRBJ2-2	CASSDSGGAGFTGELFF	TGTGCCAGCAGTGATTCAGGGGGCGCAGGGTTCACCGGGGAGCTGTTTTTT
-	-	TRBV27	TRBJ1-2	CASRPLPGVYGYTF	TGTGCCAGCAGACCTCTCCCAGGGGTCTATGGCTACACCTTC